The 8 T cell receptor beta chains below were found in one sample sequenced in a study of OX40 agonist ivuxolimab in advanced cancers. Generated by immunoSEQ multiplex PCR, the TCRdb table keeps only in-frame clones and is missing some. The top ten hold approximately 18% of the sample, which has 44,000 or so clones, about nine tenths seen once. The material was CD4+ or CD8+ T cells sorted from blood, obtained in a trial of the OX40 agonist ivuxolimab. The source is an adult with an advanced solid tumor such as melanoma, head and neck, liver or kidney cancer.

The V gene is TRBV6-1, the J gene TRBJ2-1; 12 nucleotides align to TRBD2. The V and J ends lost 2 bases and 6 bases, in that order; junction bases with no gene match: 5. The CDR3 sequence is 16 residues long. The germline gives CDR1 MNHNS, CDR2 SASEGT. The CDR3 DNA sequence: TGTGCCAGCAGTGAATTTACGGGACTAGCGGGCAATGAGCAGTTCTTC. Translating it yields CASSEFTGLAGNEQFF.

The chain employs TRBV9 and TRBJ2-1, with TRBD1 matching 10 bases. The trim removed 3 bases at V and 9 bases at J, leaving 12 bases unmatched. The CDR3 extends over 16 amino acids. Germline V gives CDR1 SGDLS, CDR2 YYNGEE. The DNA for the CDR3 is TGTGCCAGCAGCGGAGAGCCGGGACAGGGGATGAGTGAGCAGTTCTTC. Amino acid sequence: CASSGEPGQGMSEQFF.

The genes are TRBV27 and TRBJ1-2, with unresolved D. With 6 bases removed from V and 3 bases from J, the gap between germline ends came to 14 bases. CDR3 length: 14 amino acids. Germline V lookup: CDR1 MNHEY, CDR2 SMNVEV (reference sequence). CDR3: CASSHGWLDYGYTF. CDR3 in DNA: TGTGCCAGCAGCCATGGGTGGCTGGACTATGGCTACACCTTC.

This chain connects TRBV5-1 to TRBJ2-7; D remains unclear. The CDR3 totals 14 residues. Trimming stripped 0 bases from V and 2 bases from J, with 9 bases between. The germline CDR1 and CDR2 sequences are SGHRS and YFSETQ. Here the CDR3 reads CASSLVSGTYEQYF. Here the CDR3 DNA reads TGCGCCAGCAGCTTGGTTTCCGGCACCTACGAGCAGTACTTC.

The CDR3 reads CASSPTGTGVGNQPQHF. The CDR3 region has the DNA TGTGCCAGCAGCCCAACCGGGACAGGGGTAGGGAATCAGCCCCAGCATTTT. The chain has TRBV7-6 and TRBJ1-5; 10 bases fit TRBD1. CDR1 is SGHVS and CDR2 is FNYEAQ in the germline V gene. V lost 5 bases, J lost 4 bases, and 11 bases stayed unmatched. The CDR3 is 17 residues long.

This clone was seen a single time. The V gene is TRBV9, the J gene TRBJ2-2; D is ambiguous. Germline CDR1 reads SGDLS; CDR2 reads YYNGEE. The CDR3 spans 13 residues. Between the trimmed V and J ends, which lost 0 bases and 7 bases, there was a span of 7 bases. The CDR3 loop reads CASSVGGIGELFF. Written as DNA, the CDR3 is TGTGCCAGCAGCGTAGGGGGAATCGGGGAGCTGTTTTTT.

This chain uses TRBV29-1 with TRBJ2-1; D may be TRBD2 (6 bases). Germline V CDR1 and CDR2: SQVTM, ANQGSEA. The CDR3 has 16 residues. V was trimmed by 0 bases and J by 0 bases, leaving 12 bases between them. Here the CDR3 DNA reads TGCAGCGTTGAAGATCGGGACGGGGGCTCCTACAATGAGCAGTTCTTC. Residues: CSVEDRDGGSYNEQFF.

The chain combines TRBV11-2 with TRBJ2-3; D perhaps matches TRBD2 (6 bases). V was pared by 5 bases and J by 7 bases, with 13 bases between. CDR3 length: 13 residues. CDR1 is SGHAT and CDR2 is FQNNGV in the germline V gene. The CDR3 loop reads CASSPSVTNTQYF. CDR3 coding DNA: TGTGCCAGCAGCCCTAGCGTGACAAATACGCAGTATTTT.